A selection of T cell receptor beta chains follows, all from one sample in a study of blood T cell repertoires in COVID-19. Profiled with immunoSEQ multiplex PCR; TCRdb holds only in-frame clones, not every one. The repertoire holds about 240,000 clones, roughly 87% seen once, with about 7% in the top ten. Material for sequencing was peripheral blood. These receptors all come from a man between 60 and 70 years old who had recovered from COVID-19. Each CDR3 is given with its conserved first and last residue. Fields, in order: J gene, D gene, clone size, V gene, CDR3 DNA, CDR3 protein. The D gene is left open where the match is weak. Clone size is given for some rows only: seen once, a few or many times, or a class if the clone is expanded.

>TRBJ2-3|TRBD2|NA|TRBV29-1
TGCAGCTCACCAGCGGGGGGGCCCACAGATACGCAGTATTTT
CSSPAGGPTDTQYF
>TRBJ1-4|NA|once|TRBV7-9
TGTGCCAGCAGCGCGGATAACGAAAAACTGTTTTTT
CASSADNEKLFF
>TRBJ1-5|NA|NA|TRBV6-5
TGTGCCAGCAGAGACACCTGGGGGGGCAATCAGCCCCAGCATTTT
CASRDTWGGNQPQHF
>TRBJ2-2|NA|NA|TRBV6-5
TGTGCCAGCACCAGGACTCCCCCCGGGGAGCTGTTTTTT
CASTRTPPGELFF
>TRBJ1-5|NA|NA|TRBV2
TGTGCCAGCAATTTCGAGGGTCAGCCCCAGCATTTT
CASNFEGQPQHF
>TRBJ2-7|NA|NA|TRBV12-3/TRBV12-4
TGTGCCAGCAGCGCTTCAGGGGAGCTCCAGTACTTC
CASSASGELQYF
>TRBJ1-2|NA|NA|TRBV18
TGTGCCAGCTCACCAGAGTTCCAAACGCCCGGCTACACCTTC
CASSPEFQTPGYTF
>TRBJ2-5|TRBD1|few|TRBV9
TGTGCCAGCAGCGTGGGCTACTTGACAGGGCAGACCCAGTACTTC
CASSVGYLTGQTQYF
>TRBJ2-7|TRBD2|NA|TRBV18
TGTGCCAGCTCACCCGGTAAGGGGAGGGACGAGCAGTACTTC
CASSPGKGRDEQYF
>TRBJ2-2|TRBD1|NA|TRBV7-9
TGTGCCAGCAGCTCAGACAGGGTTCCGAACACCGGGGAGCTGTTTTTT
CASSSDRVPNTGELFF
>TRBJ2-6|TRBD1|NA|TRBV5-1
TGCGCCAGCAGCCCGGGACAGGGGGCTTCGGTAGTATTCTCTGGGGCCAACGTCCTGACTTTC
CASSPGQGASVVFSGANVLTF
>TRBJ1-5|NA|NA|TRBV30
TGTGCCTGGAGTCCGGGGGTCAGGAGCAATCAGCCCCAGCATTTT
CAWSPGVRSNQPQHF
>TRBJ2-1|NA|NA|TRBV24-1
TGTGCCACCAGTGATTCCTATTTTAATGAGCAGTTCTTC
CATSDSYFNEQFF
>TRBJ1-2|NA|few|TRBV6-5
TGTGCCAGCAGTTACTACACAGCTAACTATGGCTACACCTTC
CASSYYTANYGYTF
>TRBJ2-1|NA|NA|TRBV5-1
TGCGCCAGCAGCCGGGAAGCTTACAATGAGCAGTTCTTC
CASSREAYNEQFF
>TRBJ1-3|NA|once|TRBV2
TGTGCCAGCAGTGAAGGAGGGGGTTACAGAAACACCATATATTTT
CASSEGGGYRNTIYF
>TRBJ1-5|NA|NA|TRBV18
TGTGCCAGCTCACAGGGGGGGTCGGACAATCAGCCCCAGCATTTT
CASSQGGSDNQPQHF
>TRBJ2-1|TRBD1|NA|TRBV30
TGTGCCTGGAGTCGACAGGGAAATGAGCAGTTCTTC
CAWSRQGNEQFF
>TRBJ1-1|NA|NA|TRBV7-2
TGTGCCAGCAGCCGGGTATGGAACACTGAAGCTTTCTTT
CASSRVWNTEAFF
>TRBJ1-6|NA|NA|TRBV11-2
TGTGCCAGCAGCTTAGAAGGCAGGGCGGCTTCACCCCTCCACTTT
CASSLEGRAASPLHF
>TRBJ1-3|TRBD1|NA|TRBV6-6
TGTGCCAGCAGTTACGGACAGGGGGGAAACACCATATATTTT
CASSYGQGGNTIYF
>TRBJ2-1|NA|NA|TRBV15
TGTGCCACCAGAATGGACACGGTGAACAATGAGCAGTTCTTC
CATRMDTVNNEQFF
>TRBJ1-1|NA|NA|TRBV2
TGTGCCAGCAGTGAATTGAGGTGGACTGAAGCTTTCTTT
CASSELRWTEAFF
>TRBJ2-3|TRBD2|NA|TRBV5-1
TGCGCCAGCAGTAATAGAGCTAGCGGGGGGGCAGATACGCAGTATTTT
CASSNRASGGADTQYF
>TRBJ2-7|NA|once|TRBV5-6
TGTGCCAGCAGCTTTTTTGAGCGCACCTACGAGCAGTACTTC
CASSFFERTYEQYF
>TRBJ1-5|TRBD1|NA|TRBV18
TGTGCCAGCTCACCTTTTGACAGGGGGCAGGGTCAGCCCCAGCATTTT
CASSPFDRGQGQPQHF
>TRBJ2-7|NA|NA|TRBV27
TGTGCCAGCAGTTTTCGTGAGGGTGATCGGTACGAGCAGTACTTC
CASSFREGDRYEQYF
>TRBJ1-2|NA|NA|TRBV28
TGTGCCAGCAGTTTTTCTGCCGGGGGCTACACCTTC
CASSFSAGGYTF
>TRBJ1-1|TRBD1|few|TRBV18
TGTGCCAGCTCATCGACCGGGACAGACACTGAAGCTTTCTTT
CASSSTGTDTEAFF
>TRBJ1-2|TRBD1|NA|TRBV11-2
TGTGCCAGCAGCTTAGATCGACAGGGGGCACGGGGCTACACCTTC
CASSLDRQGARGYTF
>TRBJ2-7|NA|many|TRBV12-3/TRBV12-4
TGTGCCAGCAGTTGGCAAGGGGGTGGAGAGCAGTACTTC
CASSWQGGGEQYF
>TRBJ2-1|NA|NA|TRBV7-8
TGTGCCAGCAGCTTAGAGCGACTATACAATGAGCAGTTCTTC
CASSLERLYNEQFF
>TRBJ2-7|TRBD1|NA|TRBV7-9
TGTGCCAGCAGCCCCGGGACAGGGGCCTTCTACGAGCAGTACTTC
CASSPGTGAFYEQYF
>TRBJ2-3|NA|NA|TRBV24-1
TGTGCCACCAGTGCGGGGGACGGCACAGATACGCAGTATTTT
CATSAGDGTDTQYF
>TRBJ1-1|NA|NA|TRBV7-2
TGTGCCAGCAGCTTATTTACAGGCCCCATGAACACTGAAGCTTTCTTT
CASSLFTGPMNTEAFF
>TRBJ1-6|TRBD1|NA|TRBV6-5
TGTGCCAGCAAGGAAGTTGACAGGGTTAATTCACCCCTCCACTTT
CASKEVDRVNSPLHF
>TRBJ1-3|NA|NA|TRBV7-9
TGTGCCAGCAGCTTAGCGCGGGGTCTGAACACCATATATTTT
CASSLARGLNTIYF
>TRBJ1-6|NA|NA|TRBV29-1
TGCAGCGTTGGAGGGACTTATAATTCACCCCTCCACTTT
CSVGGTYNSPLHF
>TRBJ1-1|NA|NA|TRBV5-4
TGTGCCAGCAGCTTGGGGGCAGAGGGGGTAAACACTGAAGCTTTCTTT
CASSLGAEGVNTEAFF
>TRBJ2-5|NA|NA|TRBV7-2
TGTGCCAGCAGCCCTGTTGGCGAGACCCAGTACTTC
CASSPVGETQYF
>TRBJ1-5|NA|NA|TRBV2
TGTGCCAGCAGTGACAGGGGTGATCAGCCCCAGCATTTT
CASSDRGDQPQHF
>TRBJ2-5|TRBD2|NA|TRBV7-2
TGTGCCAGCAGCTTAGGGTGGGCCAGCGGGGGGGCCAGGGAGACCCAGTACTTC
CASSLGWASGGARETQYF
>TRBJ1-4|NA|NA|TRBV5-1
TGCGCCAGCAGTCAAACCTATAATGAAAAACTGTTTTTT
CASSQTYNEKLFF
>TRBJ2-6|TRBD2|NA|TRBV5-4
TGTGCCAGCAGCTTTGGTGAGCGGGGGAACTCTGGGGCCAACGTCCTGACTTTC
CASSFGERGNSGANVLTF
>TRBJ2-1|NA|NA|TRBV27
TGTGCCAGCAGTTTATGGGGGACTTACAATGAGCAGTTCTTC
CASSLWGTYNEQFF
>TRBJ1-1|NA|NA|TRBV4-2
TGTGCCAGCAGCCAAGAATTGCGAAACACTGAAGCTTTCTTT
CASSQELRNTEAFF
>TRBJ1-1|NA|NA|TRBV28
TGTGCCAGCAGTCTAATACAGGGCACTGAAGCTTTCTTT
CASSLIQGTEAFF
>TRBJ1-2|NA|NA|TRBV6-5
TGTGCCAGCAGTTCCCCCGGGTCTTTAGGTGGCTACACCTTC
CASSSPGSLGGYTF
>TRBJ1-6|NA|NA|TRBV2
TGTGCCAGCAGTGACCCTCGACAGTATAATTCACCCCTCCACTTT
CASSDPRQYNSPLHF
>TRBJ2-6|NA|NA|TRBV18
TGTGCCAGCTCACCACGAGGGGGTTTGAGCTCTGGGGCCAACGTCCTGACTTTC
CASSPRGGLSSGANVLTF
>TRBJ1-2|NA|NA|TRBV6-5
TGTGCCAGCGCCAACGACAGAAACTATGGCTACACCTTC
CASANDRNYGYTF
>TRBJ2-3|TRBD2|NA|TRBV7-2
TGTGCCAGCAGCTTAGGACTTAGCGGGGACGGAGATACGCAGTATTTT
CASSLGLSGDGDTQYF